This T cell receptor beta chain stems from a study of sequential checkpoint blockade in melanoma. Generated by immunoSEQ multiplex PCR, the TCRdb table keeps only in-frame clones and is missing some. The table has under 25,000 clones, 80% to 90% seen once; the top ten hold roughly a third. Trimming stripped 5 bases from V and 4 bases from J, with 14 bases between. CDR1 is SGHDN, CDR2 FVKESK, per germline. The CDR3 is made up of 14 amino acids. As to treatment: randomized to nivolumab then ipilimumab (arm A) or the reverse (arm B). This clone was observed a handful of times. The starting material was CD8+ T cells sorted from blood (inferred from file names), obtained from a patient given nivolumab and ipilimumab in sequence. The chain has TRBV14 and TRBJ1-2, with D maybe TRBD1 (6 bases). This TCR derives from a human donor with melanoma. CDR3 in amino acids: CASSIDRISYGYTF. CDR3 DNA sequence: TGTGCCAGCAGCATTGACAGGATTAGCTATGGCTACACCTTC. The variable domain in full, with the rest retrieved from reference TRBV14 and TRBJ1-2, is EAGVTQFPSHSVIEKGQTVTLRCDPISGHDNLYWYRRVMGKEIKFLLHFVKESKQDESGMPNNRFLAERTGGTYSTLKVQPAELEDSGVYFCASSIDRISYGYTFGSGTRLTVV.